This T cell receptor (beta chain) emerged from a study of cytomegalovirus exposure and HLA in healthy donors. General study findings and limits: A later analysis reportedly found that, within productive TCRs, an Asian-associated ancestry cluster had fewer N-insertions than the mean observed across the 666 donors. The authors later linked a missense DCLRE1C variant to TCR beta V- and J-gene trimming. About 87% or about 30% of the time was how often most TCR beta V segments were productive, according to an earlier analysis.

Comments on this clone: Its antigen remains unidentified.

Germline CDR1 reads MNHNS; CDR2 reads SASEGT. The CDR3 has 13 residues. The V end lost 9 bases, the J end lost 8 bases, and 19 bases lay between the germline ends. The primer mix had 60 Vbeta and 13 Jbeta primers. In the original workflow: Around 9.9 million shared chains were among the about 80 million unique TCR beta chains that a later analysis counted. TCRdb's copy holds only in-frame clones and misses some; the assay was immunoSEQ multiplex PCR. V, J and clone size are those of that table, while D and trimming were read from the DNA. This sample has some 140,000 clones, with approximately 8.9% found just once.

This clonotype originated in a woman aged 35 to 49 in good health and CMV-seropositive. Sequenced input: PBMCs. The gene calls are TRBV6-1 and TRBJ1-2, with D unclear. This chain's CDR3 is CARNEKTSGGYTF. CDR3 coding DNA: TGTGCCAGAAACGAAAAGACATCAGGCGGCTACACCTTC.